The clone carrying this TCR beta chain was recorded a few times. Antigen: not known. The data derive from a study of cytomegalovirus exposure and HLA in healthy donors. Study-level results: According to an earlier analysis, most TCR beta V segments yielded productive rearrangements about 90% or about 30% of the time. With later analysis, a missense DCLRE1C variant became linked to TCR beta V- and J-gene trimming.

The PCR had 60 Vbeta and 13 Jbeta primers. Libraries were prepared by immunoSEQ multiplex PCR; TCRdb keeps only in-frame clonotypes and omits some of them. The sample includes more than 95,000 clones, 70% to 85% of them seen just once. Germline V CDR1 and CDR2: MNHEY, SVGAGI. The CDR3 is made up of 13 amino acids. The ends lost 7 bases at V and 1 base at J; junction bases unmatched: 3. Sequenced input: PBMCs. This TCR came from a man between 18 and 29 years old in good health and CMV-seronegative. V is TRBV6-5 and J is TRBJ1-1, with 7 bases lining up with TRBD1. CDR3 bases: TGTGCCAGCACTGACAGGGCGAACACTGAAGCTTTCTTT. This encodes CASTDRANTEAFF.